The clone carrying this TCR beta chain was seen repeatedly, ten times or more. The data originate from a study of read filtering for tumor transcriptome and immune sequencing. With V trimmed by 2 bases and J by 5 bases, 6 bases remained unmatched. This CDR3 contains 16 residues. CDR1 and CDR2 (germline): SGHTA, FQGNSA. Molecular barcoded adaptors covering alpha/delta and beta/gamma chains were used on about 0.4 ug RNA. TCRdb reanalysed the reads using MiXCR and keeps one entry per CDR3 protein. The repertoire holds about 93,000 distinct CDR3 sequences, with roughly a fifth as singletons. The receptor was isolated from a donor aged 40 or over with multiple myeloma. Input material: a population of CD138-negative cells sorted from bone marrow. The rearrangement joins TRBV7-2 to TRBJ2-1, with TRBD2 matching over 10 bases. The CDR3 DNA reads TGTGCCAGCAGCTTACGGCTAGCGGGGGCCGACAATGAGCAGTTCTTC. It yields the protein CASSLRLAGADNEQFF. The full variable domain, rest sourced from reference TRBV7-2 and TRBJ2-1, is GAGVSQSPSNKVTEKGKDVELRCDPISGHTALYWYRQSLGQGLEFLIYFQGNSAPDKSGLPSDRFSAERTGGSVSTLTIQRTQQEDSAVYLCASSLRLAGADNEQFFGPGTRLTVL.